This passage covers 25 T cell receptor beta chains from one sample sequenced in a study of radiation and T cells in renal cell carcinoma. Indicated treatment: treatment-naive control, cytoreductive nephrectomy. Data came from immunoSEQ multiplex PCR; TCRdb stores just in-frame clones and leaves some out. The sample holds about 24,000 clones, 58% seen once. This specimen consisted of tumor tissue, obtained from a patient whose treatment was nephrectomy without radiotherapy. Receptor source: a man aged 40-50 years with renal cell carcinoma.

The gene calls are TRBV5-5 and TRBJ1-2, with no clear D. This CDR3 is built from 15 residues. Trimming left V 0 bases short and J 4 bases short, with 13 bases between. Germline CDR1 is SGHKS and CDR2 is YYEKEE (reference sequence). DNA of the CDR3: TGTGCCAGCAGCTTGGCCTTCCCGGGGTTCTATGGCTACACCTTC. Amino acid sequence: CASSLAFPGFYGYTF.

J is TRBJ2-1 and V is TRBV4-2; 12 bases line up with TRBD2. Per germline, CDR1 LGHNA and CDR2 YNFKEQ. J lost 5 bases, V lost 0 bases, and 2 bases had no gene match. The CDR3 contains 16 residues. The CDR3 here is CASSQEGTSGHNEQFF. CDR3 coding DNA: TGTGCCAGCAGCCAAGAGGGGACTAGCGGGCACAATGAGCAGTTCTTC.

This clone was counted a few times. The chain joins TRBV28 to TRBJ1-4; D unresolved. Germline assignment: CDR1 MDHEN and CDR2 SYDVKM. This CDR3 contains 15 residues. Deletions cut 3 bases from V and 0 bases from J, with 8 bases between. In DNA, the CDR3 is TGTGCCAGCAGTTTTATACCCCCAACTAATGAAAAACTGTTTTTT. Translation: CASSFIPPTNEKLFF.

There are a few counts of this clone. The V call is TRBV6-4, the J call TRBJ2-3, with a tentative D call TRBD1 (5 bases). CDR3 length: 15 residues. CDR1 is MRHNA and CDR2 is SNTAGT in the germline V gene. The germline V and J ends were trimmed by 0 bases and 4 bases, with 11 bases remaining between them. CDR3 sequence: CASSDSGDEADTQYF. In DNA form, the CDR3 reads TGTGCCAGCAGTGACTCAGGGGATGAGGCAGATACGCAGTATTTT.

This clone was detected a few times. This chain uses TRBV27 with TRBJ1-2; D not certain. Deletions cut 2 bases from V and 3 bases from J, with 7 bases between. Germline loops: CDR1 MNHEY, CDR2 SMNVEV (reference sequence). This CDR3 comprises 13 residues. CDR3 in DNA: TGTGCCAGCAGTTTAGTTGGGGACTATGGCTACACCTTC. The encoded protein is CASSLVGDYGYTF.

This clone was seen a few times. The chain has TRBV7-9 and TRBJ2-7; D call uncertain. From germline, CDR1 is SEHNR and CDR2 FQNEAQ (reference sequence). Trimming shortened V by 3 bases and J by 0 bases, and 18 bases separated the two germline ends. The CDR3 consists of 17 residues. CDR3: CASSFTPDTSSSYEQYF. CDR3 bases: TGTGCCAGCAGCTTTACCCCTGACACCTCAAGCTCCTACGAGCAGTACTTC.

This chain's CDR3 is CASSSPGLASGELFF. CDR3 in DNA: TGTGCCAGCAGCTCCCCGGGACTAGCGTCCGGGGAGCTGTTTTTT. The chain combines TRBV5-4 with TRBJ2-2; 10 nucleotides align to TRBD2. V shed 3 bases and J 6 bases; nucleotides not matched to a gene: 5. Germline-derived CDR1 and CDR2 are SGHNT and YYREEE (reference sequence). CDR3 size: 15 residues.

CDR3 sequence (DNA): TGTGCCAGCAGCCTCCAGGGAGCCAAAAACATTCAGTACTTC. This gives the protein CASSLQGAKNIQYF. The V and J genes are TRBV28 and TRBJ2-4, with D perhaps TRBD1 (5 bases). The CDR3 spans 14 residues. Germline V gene data show CDR1 as MDHEN and CDR2 as SYDVKM. Trimming cost V 6 bases and J 0 bases, with 9 bases left between them.

By frequency in the sample, this clone is medium-sized. V and J are TRBV6-1 and TRBJ2-1; possibly TRBD1 or TRBD2 for D (5 bases each). Germline lookup yields CDR1 MNHNS and CDR2 SASEGT. CDR3 length equals 15 residues. Trimming removed 4 bases at V and 6 bases at J, with 16 bases between. The CDR3 DNA reads TGTGCCAGCAGTGGAGGGGCCTTCCTAGGCAATGAGCAGTTCTTC. The encoded protein is CASSGGAFLGNEQFF.

The chain links TRBV19 to TRBJ2-2, with D perhaps matching TRBD2 (7 bases). The CDR3 covers 13 residues. Trimming pared 5 bases from V and 7 bases from J, leaving 11 bases between. Germline V gene data show CDR1 as LNHDA and CDR2 as SQIVND (reference sequence). The CDR3 sequence: CASSAGAGGELFF. The CDR3 region has the DNA TGTGCCAGTAGTGCGGGGGCGGGCGGGGAGCTGTTTTTT.

The J gene is TRBJ2-1, the V gene TRBV30; no firm D call. Germline CDR1 reads GTSNPN; CDR2 reads SVGIG (reference sequence). The CDR3 contains 14 residues. Trimming shortened V by 0 bases and J by 8 bases, and 14 bases separated the two germline ends. CDR3 DNA: TGTGCCTGGAGTGTACAAACTGGGTGGGATGAGCAGTTCTTC. Translation gives CAWSVQTGWDEQFF.

This chain links TRBV9 with TRBJ1-6; no clear D. CDR3 size: 17 residues. V was pared by 0 bases and J by 0 bases, with 10 bases between. The germline gives CDR1 SGDLS, CDR2 YYNGEE. Written as DNA, the CDR3 is TGTGCCAGCAGCGTAGATCCGGGTGGCTCCTATAATTCACCCCTCCACTTT. It translates to CASSVDPGGSYNSPLHF.

V is TRBV29-1 and J is TRBJ2-5; the D gene is possibly TRBD1 (5 bases). Per germline, CDR1 SQVTM and CDR2 ANQGSEA. The CDR3 has 12 amino acids. Between the trimmed V and J ends, which lost 7 bases and 4 bases, there was a span of 13 bases. CDR3 bases: TGCAGCGCTGACAGAGGTAGAGAGACCCAGTACTTC. Its translation: CSADRGRETQYF.

This clone was observed a handful of times. This chain uses TRBV30 with TRBJ2-4; 7 bases map to TRBD1. Looked up from germline, CDR1 is GTSNPN and CDR2 is SVGIG (reference sequence). Trimming removed 0 bases from V and 9 bases from J; junction bases left unmatched: 8. The CDR3 has 14 residues. CDR3 sequence (DNA): TGTGCCTGGAGTGTACAGGGGCCGTCGGGCATTCAGTACTTC. The encoded protein is CAWSVQGPSGIQYF.

The chain has TRBV7-2 and TRBJ1-6, with a tentative D call TRBD1 (5 bases). V shed 6 bases and J shed 0 bases, with 18 bases lying between them. CDR1 and CDR2 from the germline V gene are SGHTA and FQGNSA. There are 18 residues in the CDR3. Written as DNA, the CDR3 is TGTGCCAGCAGTCAAGAAGGGGCAGGGAGCTCCTATAATTCACCCCTCCACTTT. It is translated as CASSQEGAGSSYNSPLHF.

This clone was recorded a few times. The chain uses TRBV7-2 and TRBJ1-2; maybe TRBD1 (6 bases). The V end was cut by 3 bases, the J end by 2 bases, with 16 bases between. Germline loops: CDR1 SGHTA, CDR2 FQGNSA. The CDR3 sequence is 16 residues long. CDR3 in amino acids: CASSFSLRQDNYGYTF. CDR3 nucleotides: TGTGCCAGCAGCTTCTCCCTCAGACAGGACAACTATGGCTACACCTTC.

The CDR3 region is CASSSSTGTGNQPQHF. The CDR3, as DNA: TGTGCCAGCAGCTCCTCAACCGGGACAGGGAATCAGCCCCAGCATTTT. This chain connects TRBV7-2 to TRBJ1-5; 9 bases are a match to TRBD1. This CDR3 is 16 amino acids long. Germline V gene sequence: CDR1 SGHTA, CDR2 FQGNSA. V was pared by 4 bases and J by 4 bases, with 8 bases of the junction left unmatched.

The gene calls are TRBV19 and TRBJ2-3; possible D gene TRBD2, 6 bases. Trimming pared 8 bases from V and 1 base from J, leaving 10 bases between. There are 13 residues in the CDR3. In germline, CDR1 is LNHDA, CDR2 SQIVND (reference sequence). The CDR3 here is CASSGGGTDTQYF. The CDR3 nucleotides read TGTGCCAGTTCAGGCGGGGGCACAGATACGCAGTATTTT.

This clone has just a few counts. CDR3 loop: CASSPGQGNEKLFF. CDR3 sequence (DNA): TGTGCCAGCAGTCCGGGACAGGGGAATGAAAAACTGTTTTTT. This chain joins TRBV6-1 and TRBJ1-4; 10 bases line up with TRBD1. CDR1 and CDR2 (germline): MNHNS, SASEGT. The CDR3 is 14 amino acids. Trimming took 5 bases from V and 5 from J; bases not matched to a gene: 2.

This clone was recorded only once. This chain connects TRBV29-1 to TRBJ1-1; tentative D call: TRBD1 (5 bases). Germline V gene lookup returns CDR1 SQVTM and CDR2 ANQGSEA. Between the trimmed V and J ends, which lost 6 bases and 0 bases, there was a span of 8 bases. The CDR3 runs to 12 residues. The CDR3 sequence is CSVLQVNTEAFF. CDR3 bases: TGCAGCGTCCTACAGGTGAACACTGAAGCTTTCTTT.

The chain carries TRBV7-2 and TRBJ1-6; D unresolved. The length of the CDR3 is 16 residues. The germline gives CDR1 SGHTA, CDR2 FQGNSA. Trimming shortened V by 2 bases and J by 0 bases, and 8 bases separated the two germline ends. The CDR3 DNA is TGTGCCAGCAGCTTATACAGAGCCTCCTATAATTCACCCCTCCACTTT. Protein product: CASSLYRASYNSPLHF.

The CDR3 coding sequence is TGTGCCAGCAGGAGGGCGGAGGATAGCTCTGGCTACACCTTC. It encodes CASRRAEDSSGYTF. The chain employs TRBV2 and TRBJ1-2; D call uncertain. This CDR3 spans 14 amino acids. Trimming shortened V by 6 bases and J by 7 bases, and 18 bases separated the two germline ends. Germline V lookup: CDR1 SNHLY, CDR2 FYNNEI.

The chain employs TRBV15 and TRBJ2-7, with D perhaps TRBD1 (6 bases). The CDR3 runs to 14 residues. The ends were cut back, 1 base at V and 6 bases at J, with 13 bases in the middle. Germline V gene sequence: CDR1 LNHNV, CDR2 YYDKDF (reference sequence). CDR3 sequence (DNA): TGTGCCACCAGCAGAGGTCAGGGGTCGCTCGAGCAGTACTTC. Translating it yields CATSRGQGSLEQYF. The variable domain in full, completed from reference TRBV15 and TRBJ2-7, reads DAMVIQNPRYQVTQFGKPVTLSCSQTLNHNVMYWYQQKSSQAPKLLFHYYDKDFNNEADTPDNFQSRRPNTSFCFLDIRSPGLGDTAMYLCATSRGQGSLEQYFGPGTRLTVT.

This clone was detected a few times. The rearrangement links TRBV7-9 to TRBJ2-7; D is possibly TRBD1 (6 bases). The V end lost 6 bases, the J end lost 1 base, and 10 bases lay between the germline ends. The V gene's germline CDR1 is SEHNR and CDR2 FQNEAQ (reference sequence). The CDR3 runs 13 residues. As DNA, the CDR3 is TGTGCCAGCAGTGGACAGAGGTCCTACGAGCAGTACGTC. Translation gives CASSGQRSYEQYV.

This chain connects TRBV5-6 to TRBJ2-5, with D possibly matching TRBD1 (6 bases). Germline CDR1 reads SGHDT; CDR2 reads YYEEEE. V lost 4 bases and J 5 bases, leaving 12 bases between the germline ends. The CDR3 totals 13 residues. The CDR3 nucleotides read TGTGCCAGCAGCATACAGGGAGTCGAGACCCAGTACTTC. This translates into CASSIQGVETQYF.